This T cell receptor (beta chain) was sequenced during a study of cytomegalovirus exposure and HLA in healthy donors (dated by TCRdb to about 2017). Background for the entire study: In an earlier analysis of approximately 640 of the donors, 250 to 350 Gb of sequence data and approximately 100 million unique TCR beta sequences from roughly 180 million T cells were reported. Approximately 310 gigabases of sequencing data and around 90 million unique TCR sequences made up an early release that covered some 640 HLA-typed donors. Among the roughly 400 genotyped donors, 75% to 90% belonged to the genetic ancestry cluster associated with self-reported Caucasian donors. The study was designed to test whether signatures of past pathogen exposure could be identified by cataloging public T cell receptors. The study profiled the T cell repertoires of hundreds of subjects by immunosequencing and related them to cytomegalovirus serostatus. A separate validation cohort of some 130 different subjects was used in addition to the roughly 670-subject first cohort. To predict cytomegalovirus infection status, the study brought together high-throughput TCR immunosequencing, statistical association of individual TCRs with disease status, and machine learning. A later analysis re-analyzed previously published TCR beta repertoires from 650 to 800 donors and added high-resolution HLA genotyping to study TCR occurrence patterns. The later analysis used no new phenotypic data to find candidate immune exposures, relying instead on TCR beta sequences and their occurrence across donors. In an earlier analysis of about 590 of the donors, high-throughput TCR beta sequencing was used to judge whether each TCR beta V gene segment behaved as functional or pseudogenic. Alongside the repertoire data, information on donor age, sex, ethnicity and CMV serostatus was compiled. In a later genetic analysis, genome-wide SNP genotypes for about three fifths of the 666 donors were used, and that subset was treated as a discovery cohort. All discovery cohort repertoires had been generated on a single sequencing platform. HLA typing included class I and class II loci at four-digit resolution. Typing coverage differed by locus: A, B, C, DRB1 and DQB1 were typed in about 629-630 donors, DQA1 in about 500, DPA1 in approximately 600, and DPB1 in 450 to 480. Roughly five DR-DQ haplotypes were handled as single units for association and clustering, since linkage in the cohort was strong. Among 398 genotyped donors of the cohort, an average of about 220,000 unique TCR beta nucleotide sequences was sequenced per donor, of which approximately 19% were non-productive. Study-wide findings and limitations: In a later genetic analysis, fewer N-insertions in productive TCRs were reported among donors in an Asian-associated ancestry cluster than the approximately 670-donor mean. A few of the identified cytomegalovirus-associated TCR beta chains were confirmed in vitro to be specific for cytomegalovirus antigens. Sequencing depth was assumed to be roughly uniform across donors in the presence/absence analyses, though that assumption may not hold. According to a later analysis, most CMV-associated TCR beta chains appeared to be HLA-restricted, and the HLA associations seemed to be driven largely by CMV exposure. Most TCR sequences were seen in very few donors, while some public TCRs were found in many individuals. The classifier was reported to diagnose cytomegalovirus status with high specificity and sensitivity in both the original cohort and the validation cohort. In a later analysis, TCR association rates were found to vary across HLA loci, with the most associated TCRs seen for DRB1 alleles and the fewest for HLA-C alleles. Correlated functional status among segregating V segments might be attributable to linkage disequilibrium, but an unknown experimental factor could not be ruled out. Because the 87-base-pair reads could not distinguish some IMGT-functional V segments, including TRBV6-2 and TRBV6-3, those segments were excluded. A cluster of highly shared sequence variants was judged likely to represent a technical artifact of the sequencing pipeline. Because some donors lacked HLA typing at each locus, the association tests relied only on the typed subset. The only immune exposure information available for the cohort was CMV serostatus. The authors suggested that the approach could potentially be extended to other disease states and immunological phenotypes. A later genetic analysis associated a missense DCLRE1C variant with V-gene and J-gene trimming of TCR beta chains, and an independent cohort replicated the association. A further reported finding was that TCR beta sequences accurately predicted the HLA-A and HLA-B alleles for most subjects in the first cohort. Several of the top co-occurrence clusters appeared to be linked to parvovirus B19, influenza, CMV and Epstein-Barr virus, according to a later analysis. When HLA alleles, especially DR and DQ, strongly co-occurred, attributing TCR associations to individual alleles was difficult. In an earlier analysis of approximately 590 of the donors, most TCR beta V segments were observed in productive rearrangements about 87% or about 30% of the time, broadly matching IMGT annotations. In this cohort, only TCR beta chains were sequenced, and detectable features were limited by the absence of alpha or paired-chain data. The study listed 164 TCR beta chains as associated with cytomegalovirus. A later analysis found that HLA-associated TCR beta chains were more clonally expanded and had lower generation probabilities than equally common non-associated chains. Specific HLA alleles were associated with 15,000 to 20,000 TCR beta sequences at a false discovery rate of 0.05 in a later analysis. The earlier analysis of approximately 560 of the donors excluded 15 to 20 rarely observed V segments, including chromosome 9 orphons, because counts were too low.

Comments on this clone: The antigen this receptor binds is unknown.

Library generation was performed with the immunoSEQ multiplex PCR assay. The multiplex PCR relied on a mix of 60 forward primers for TCR Vbeta segments and 13 reverse primers for TCR Jbeta segments. Amplification of the CDR3 region of rearranged TCR beta genes was performed with a multiplex PCR assay on genomic DNA. The Illumina HiSeq System was used to sequence the amplified TCR beta libraries as 87-base-pair reads. Turning to the authors' computational methods: In a later analysis, roughly 80 million unique TCR beta chains were counted across the 650 to 700 repertoires, and roughly 9.9 million of these chains were shared by at least two donors. Raw reads were error-corrected and collapsed into unique sequences by a nearest-neighbor algorithm in which closely related sequences were merged to remove PCR and sequencing errors. V, D and J gene segments were assigned by aligning CDR3 sequences to IMGT reference sequences. For a sequence to be retained, a match of at least six nucleotides was required to both a V gene segment and a J gene segment. A rearrangement counted as productive if the CDR3 had no stop codons and remained in frame with V and J, and every other rearrangement counted as non-productive. CDR3 was defined by IMGT convention, running from the second conserved V-encoded cysteine to the conserved J-encoded phenylalanine. The earlier analysis of about 560 of the donors excluded any sequence lacking an unambiguous match to a single V gene segment. An earlier analysis of 587 of the donors called V segments functional above 56.7% productive rearrangements and segregating when the between-donor standard deviation exceeded 5%. A statistical classification framework was built to diagnose cytomegalovirus status from the catalog of TCR beta chain sequences. A later analysis assigned V and J genes by comparing TCR nucleotide sequences with IMGT/GENE-DB human TR gene sequences. The TCRdist pipeline was used in a later analysis to assign CDR3 sequences and most-parsimonious VDJ recombination scenarios. In a later analysis, each TCR beta chain was defined by its CDR3 amino acid sequence together with its V-gene family, and reads without a unique V-gene family were excluded. In a later analysis, 500 to 700 highly shared, low-generation-probability nucleotide sequences were removed to address suspected cross-contamination and a sequencing artifact. A later analysis calculated a clonal expansion index for each public chain from normalized within-repertoire ranks of inferred template counts. In a later analysis, generation probabilities were computed using a VDJ recombination model fitted to out-of-frame rearrangements, and the results were checked against IGoR. A later analysis scored TCR-TCR, TCR-HLA and TCR-CMV co-occurrence with hypergeometric tests, applying a repertoire-size bias correction to TCR pairs. In a later analysis, false discovery rates were estimated by permuting HLA or CMV assignments 20 times. In a later analysis, co-occurring TCRs were grouped using DBSCAN, with TCRdist sequence similarity added in when clustering inside HLA-allele-positive subsets. Repertoires with fewer than 30,000 or more than 120,000 public chains, plus five repertoires with anomalous nucleotide sharing, were excluded from co-occurrence clustering. Entries here come from immuneACCESS through TCRdb and include only in-frame sequences with V and J called. Some clones fail to appear in such tables; in the studies checked, an unresolved V gene covers under half of the shortfall, and the cause of the remainder is unknown. V and J calls and clone size follow that table, whereas D and trimming were derived from the DNA. The sample table on file contains under 200,000 clones. The top ten clonotypes cover approximately 0.82% of the sample.

The V and J ends are trimmed by 5 bases and 5 bases, leaving 19 bases between them. There are 15 amino acids in the CDR3, from cysteine to phenylalanine inclusive. The entry retains the CDR3 DNA only, 45 bases that are in frame from base 1. The germline V gene (reference sequence) provides CDR1 LNHDA and CDR2 SQIVND. The cohort consisted of 650 to 850 healthy bone marrow donors. At the time of sampling, all cohort members were nominally healthy, though unrecorded immune exposures were likely present. The donor was CMV seropositive and was included in the group of 250 to 300 seropositive cohort members. Each donor provided a peripheral blood sample, and peripheral blood mononuclear cells were used for TCR beta sequencing. Genomic DNA extraction from the blood cell samples was performed with the Qiagen DNeasy Blood Extraction Kit.

The receptor was isolated from a woman younger than 30 in good health and CMV-seropositive. The chain links TRBV19 with TRBJ2-7; the D gene is perhaps TRBD2, on 6 matching bases. The sample taken for sequencing was PBMCs. The DNA sequence is TGTGCCAGTAGTCCTCGAAGGGGAGGCACCCACGAGCAGTACTTC. Its amino acids are CASSPRRGGTHEQYF. Reference TRBV19 and TRBJ2-7 genes cover what lies past the CDR3, so the full variable domain is DGGITQSPKYLFRKEGQNVTLSCEQNLNHDAMYWYRQDPGQGLRLIYYSQIVNDFQKGDIAEGYSVSREKKESFPLTVTSAQKNPTAFYLCASSPRRGGTHEQYFGPGTRLTVT.